The entry below describes one T cell receptor (beta chain). Clones were read by immunoSEQ multiplex PCR, and TCRdb kept only the in-frame ones, dropping some. The sample shows about 470,000 clones, about 85% of them seen only once. This record comes from a study of blood T cell repertoires in COVID-19. Deletions cut 1 base from V and 4 bases from J, with 13 bases between. The CDR3 totals 15 residues. CDR1 is MNHNS and CDR2 is SASEGT in the germline V gene. J is TRBJ1-2 and V is TRBV6-1; no definite D call. The receptor comes from a woman aged 18-29 years who had recovered from COVID-19. The sequencing input was PBMCs or T cells enriched from blood (not recorded which). DNA of the CDR3: TGTGCCAGCAGTGAAGAGTGGTGGAGTGTCTATGGCTACACCTTC. Residues: CASSEEWWSVYGYTF.